The present T cell receptor (beta chain) was sequenced within a study of human T cells and chemical hapten exposure. Across the study: Skin on the upper inner arm, roughly 2 cm by roughly 2 cm in size, was sensitized with 2% DPC.

Noted time point: pre-sensitization, week 0. Specified treatment: therapeutic diphenylcyclopropenone sensitization with weekly scalp DPC. As originally analysed: Sequenced samples showed a median of approximately 96,000 TCRs each, with counts running from around 20,000 to 690,000. A single record per CDR3 protein comes from TCRdb applying MiXCR to the RACE reads. The V and J calls here are based on TCRdb, not the publication. The repertoire holds around 380,000 distinct CDR3 sequences, with 4.5% to 7% as singletons. Specimen: whole blood, collected in connection with sensitization to the hapten diphenylcyclopropenone (DPC). This TCR was sampled from a young woman with alopecia areata. Some clones in this sample may be carry-over from other donors' samples.

The CDR3 DNA follows: TGTGCCAGCAGCCGTGACTCATCGGGTACGCAGTATTTT. It codes for CASSRDSSGTQYF. The gene calls are TRBV11-3 and TRBJ2-3; D unresolved. V shed 5 bases and J shed 8 bases, with 14 bases lying between them. CDR1 SGHNT and CDR2 YENEEA come from the germline V gene. This CDR3 is 13 amino acids long.